This TCR beta chain was documented in a study of T cells in tumors after PD-1 blockade. For this clone: Its cognate antigen is unknown.

Sequencing used immunoSEQ multiplex PCR; TCRdb keeps in-frame clones, though not all of them. This table holds about 60,000 clones, under 80% found once. Study-wide results and caveats: Blood contained about two fifths of the tumor's TCR clonotypes.

The clonotype was recovered from a human donor with basal cell carcinoma. This material consisted of PBMCs, taken after anti-PD-1 treatment.

Written as DNA, the CDR3 is TGTGCCAGCAGCTTGGTACTAGCGGGGGGTTACAATGAGCAGTTCTTC. This sequence encodes CASSLVLAGGYNEQFF. The chain employs TRBV5-5 and TRBJ2-1; 12 bases match TRBD2. The germline gives CDR1 SGHKS, CDR2 YYEKEE (reference sequence). Germline trimming cut 0 bases from V and 4 bases from J; bases unmatched to any gene: 2. The length of the CDR3 is 16 residues.